The present T cell receptor beta chain was sequenced within a study of shared clonotypes between healthy human individuals. The repertoire was sequenced with immunoSEQ multiplex PCR; TCRdb's copy has only in-frame clones and lacks some. The table includes approximately 590,000 clones, 95% to 96% detected once. Only CD45RO-negative cells positively selected for CCR7 counted as naive CD8 cells, so terminally differentiated effector memory CD45RA+ cells were excluded. Study-wide points: Between a few donors, naive CD4 clonotypes were shared at a level of around 4.9%.

The sample holds one count of this clone. What it binds is unknown. Trimming left V 0 bases short and J 1 base short, with 7 bases between. Germline-derived CDR1 and CDR2 are MNHEY and SMNVEV (reference sequence). The CDR3 contains 16 residues. Sequences were obtained from naive CD8+ T cells sorted from blood. The receptor's source is a woman in her 30s in good health. The chain recombines TRBV27 with TRBJ2-6, with D uncertain. CDR3 coding DNA: TGTGCCAGCAGTTTATCGCTAGGTTCTGGGGCCAACGTCCTGACTTTC. Encoded protein: CASSLSLGSGANVLTF.